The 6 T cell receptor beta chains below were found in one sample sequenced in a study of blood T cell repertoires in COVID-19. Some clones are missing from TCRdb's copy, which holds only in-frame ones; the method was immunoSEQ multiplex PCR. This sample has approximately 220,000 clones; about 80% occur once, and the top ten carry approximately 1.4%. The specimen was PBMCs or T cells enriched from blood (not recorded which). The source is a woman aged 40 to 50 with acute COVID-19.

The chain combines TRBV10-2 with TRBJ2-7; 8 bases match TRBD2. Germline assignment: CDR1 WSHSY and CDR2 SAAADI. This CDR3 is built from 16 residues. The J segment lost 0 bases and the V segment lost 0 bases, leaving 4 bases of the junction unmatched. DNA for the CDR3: TGCGCCAGCAGTGAGTCTGGTAGCGGGACCTCCTACGAGCAGTACTTC. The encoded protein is CASSESGSGTSYEQYF.

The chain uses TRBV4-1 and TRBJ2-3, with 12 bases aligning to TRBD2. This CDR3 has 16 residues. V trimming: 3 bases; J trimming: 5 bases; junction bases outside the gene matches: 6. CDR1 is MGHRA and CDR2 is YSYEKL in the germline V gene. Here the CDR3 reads CASSHLRTSGEDTQYF. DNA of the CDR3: TGCGCCAGCAGCCACCTTCGGACTAGCGGGGAAGATACGCAGTATTTT.

CDR3 region: CASSVGQGNQPQHF. In DNA, the CDR3 is TGTGCCAGCAGCGTGGGACAGGGGAATCAGCCCCAGCATTTT. V gene TRBV9 combines with J gene TRBJ1-5, with TRBD1 matching 10 bases. The CDR3 length is 14 residues. J was trimmed by 4 bases and V by 2 bases; bases with no gene match: 0. From germline, CDR1 is SGDLS and CDR2 YYNGEE.

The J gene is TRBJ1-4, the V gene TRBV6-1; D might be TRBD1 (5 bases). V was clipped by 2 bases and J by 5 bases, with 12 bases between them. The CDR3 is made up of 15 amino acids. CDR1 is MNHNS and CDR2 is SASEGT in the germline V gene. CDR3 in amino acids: CASSEQGSVNEKLFF. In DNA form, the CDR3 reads TGTGCCAGCAGTGAACAGGGTTCCGTAAATGAAAAACTGTTTTTT.

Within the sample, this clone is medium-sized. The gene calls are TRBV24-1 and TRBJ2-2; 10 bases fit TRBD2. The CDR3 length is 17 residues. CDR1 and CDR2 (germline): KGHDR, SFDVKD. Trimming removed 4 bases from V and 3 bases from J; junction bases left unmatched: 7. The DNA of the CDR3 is TGTGCCACCAGTGAGTCTCTAGCGGGAGTCCACACCGGGGAGCTGTTTTTT. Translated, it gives CATSESLAGVHTGELFF.

The chain's CDR3 is CASSVDFKRQFF. CDR3 DNA: TGTGCCAGCAGCGTAGACTTCAAGAGGCAGTTCTTC. This chain links TRBV9 with TRBJ2-1; D remains unclear. The CDR3 length is 12 residues. Germline V gene lookup returns CDR1 SGDLS and CDR2 YYNGEE. V was cut by 0 bases and J by 12 bases, with 10 bases left in between.